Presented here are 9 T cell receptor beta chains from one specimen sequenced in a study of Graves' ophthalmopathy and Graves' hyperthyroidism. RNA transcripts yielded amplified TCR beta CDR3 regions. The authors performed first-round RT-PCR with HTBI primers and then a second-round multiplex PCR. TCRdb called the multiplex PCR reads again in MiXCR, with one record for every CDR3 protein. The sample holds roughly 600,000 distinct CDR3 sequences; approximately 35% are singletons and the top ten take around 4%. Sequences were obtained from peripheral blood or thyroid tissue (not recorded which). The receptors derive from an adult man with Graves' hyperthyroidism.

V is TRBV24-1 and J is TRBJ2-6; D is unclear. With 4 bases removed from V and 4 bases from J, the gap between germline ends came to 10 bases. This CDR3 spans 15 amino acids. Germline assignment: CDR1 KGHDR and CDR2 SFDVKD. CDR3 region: CATSDMGTGANVLTF. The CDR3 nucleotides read TGTGCCACCAGTGACATGGGAACCGGGGCCAACGTCCTGACTTTC.

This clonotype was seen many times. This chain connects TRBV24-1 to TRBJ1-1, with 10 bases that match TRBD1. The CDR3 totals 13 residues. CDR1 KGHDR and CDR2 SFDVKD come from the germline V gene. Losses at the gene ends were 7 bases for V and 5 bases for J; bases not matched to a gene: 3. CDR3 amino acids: CATRGQGNTEAFF. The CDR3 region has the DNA TGTGCCACCAGGGGACAGGGGAATACTGAAGCTTTCTTT.

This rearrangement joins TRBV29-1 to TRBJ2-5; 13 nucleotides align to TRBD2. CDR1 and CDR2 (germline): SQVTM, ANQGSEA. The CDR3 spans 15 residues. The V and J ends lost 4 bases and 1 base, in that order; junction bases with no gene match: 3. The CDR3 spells CSVGTSGGAQETQYF. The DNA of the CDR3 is TGCAGCGTTGGTACTAGCGGGGGGGCCCAAGAGACCCAGTACTTC.

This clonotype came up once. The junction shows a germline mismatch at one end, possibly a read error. In nucleotides, the CDR3 is TGTGCCATCAGTGGAGCCCCGTCGACTGAAGCTTTCTTT. This gives the protein CAISGAPSTEAFF. V is TRBV6-1 and J is TRBJ1-1, with D unresolved. Per germline, CDR1 MNHNS and CDR2 SASEGT. The CDR3 has 13 residues.

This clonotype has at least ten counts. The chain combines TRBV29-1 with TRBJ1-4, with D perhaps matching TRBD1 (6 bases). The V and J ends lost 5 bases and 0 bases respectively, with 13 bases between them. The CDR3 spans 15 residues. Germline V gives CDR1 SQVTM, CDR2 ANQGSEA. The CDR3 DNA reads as TGCAGCGTTAAGGACAGCAGGGCAACTAATGAAAAACTGTTTTTT. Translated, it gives CSVKDSRATNEKLFF.

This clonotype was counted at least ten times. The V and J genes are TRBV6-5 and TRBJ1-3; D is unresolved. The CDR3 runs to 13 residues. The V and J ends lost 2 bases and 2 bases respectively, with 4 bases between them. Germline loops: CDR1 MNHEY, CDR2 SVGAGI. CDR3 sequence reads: CASSYNPGNTIYF. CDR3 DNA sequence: TGTGCCAGCAGTTACAATCCTGGAAACACCATATATTTT.

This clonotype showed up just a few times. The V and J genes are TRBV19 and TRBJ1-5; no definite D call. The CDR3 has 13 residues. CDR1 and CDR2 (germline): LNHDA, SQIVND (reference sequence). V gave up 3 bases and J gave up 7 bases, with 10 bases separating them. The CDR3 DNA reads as TGTGCCAGTAGTATCCAGGATGACCAGCCCCAGCATTTT. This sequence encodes CASSIQDDQPQHF.

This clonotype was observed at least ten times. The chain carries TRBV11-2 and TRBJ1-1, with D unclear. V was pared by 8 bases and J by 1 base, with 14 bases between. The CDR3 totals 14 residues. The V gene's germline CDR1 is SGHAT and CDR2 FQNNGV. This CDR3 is CASSAGWANTEAFF. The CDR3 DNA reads TGTGCCAGCTCGGCGGGTTGGGCGAACACTGAAGCTTTCTTT.

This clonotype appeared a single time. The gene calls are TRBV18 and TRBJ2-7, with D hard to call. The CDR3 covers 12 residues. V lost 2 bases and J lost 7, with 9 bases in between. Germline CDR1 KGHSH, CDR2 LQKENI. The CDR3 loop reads CASSPSFMEQYF. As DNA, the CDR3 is TGTGCCAGCTCACCATCTTTTATGGAGCAGTACTTC.